The present T cell receptor beta chain was sequenced within a study of CD8+ T cells in alopecia areata. RNA extraction and reverse transcription yielded cDNA as sequencing template. Profiled with immunoSEQ multiplex PCR; TCRdb holds only in-frame clones, not every one. The sample comprises fewer than 200,000 clones, 60% of which are singletons, and 13% to 15% rests with the top ten. Germline V lookup: CDR1 LNHNV, CDR2 YYDKDF (reference sequence). Trimming pared 1 base from V and 1 base from J, leaving 16 bases between. The CDR3 runs to 17 residues. Sample treatment: oral pan-JAK inhibitor, 5-10 mg twice daily.

The material sequenced was CD4+ T cells sorted from blood, taken at week 24, from a patient treated with tofacitinib. V and J are TRBV15 and TRBJ2-5; tentatively, D is TRBD2 (6 bases). The TCR originated in a human donor with alopecia areata. The CDR3 spells CATSRAGGRVTQETQYF. CDR3 sequence (DNA): TGTGCCACCAGCAGAGCCGGGGGACGGGTGACCCAAGAGACCCAGTACTTC.